These 15 T cell receptor beta chains originate from one sample sequenced in a study of PD-L1 blockade in urothelial cancer (dated by TCRdb to about 2017). Libraries were built with the immunoSEQ multiplex PCR assay. TCRdb retrieved this table from immuneACCESS and kept in-frame rearrangements only. Not all clones are present; in checked studies, unresolved V genes account for under half, and no reason is known for the remainder. Counted in this sample were about 100,000 clones; over 75% of them appeared once. The top ten clonotypes cover 2.4% of the sample. This material consisted of PBMCs, taken around atezolizumab (anti-PD-L1) treatment. The receptor set was obtained from a man aged 45 to 65 with urothelial cancer.

This clone was seen at least ten times. The chain links TRBV2 to TRBJ1-3; D remains unclear. Between the trimmed V and J ends, which lost 9 bases and 4 bases, there was a span of 10 bases. The CDR3 has 12 residues. The V gene's germline CDR1 is SNHLY and CDR2 FYNNEI. CDR3 in amino acids: CARKASGNTIYF. CDR3 in DNA: TGTGCCAGAAAAGCCTCGGGAAACACCATATATTTT.

This chain joins TRBV6-6 and TRBJ1-2; 10 nucleotides align to TRBD1. The CDR3 has 14 amino acids. From germline, CDR1 is MNHNY and CDR2 SVGAGI (reference sequence). V shed 4 bases, J shed 7 bases, and the junction held 6 bases outside the gene matches. The DNA for the CDR3 is TGTGCCAGCAGTTTCCAGACAGGGGGCCTTGGCTACACCTTC. Protein: CASSFQTGGLGYTF.

This chain links TRBV7-9 with TRBJ2-1, with 9 bases that match TRBD2. The V segment lost 1 base and the J segment 5 bases; nucleotides outside the gene matches: 6. The CDR3 is made up of 16 amino acids. Germline lookup yields CDR1 SEHNR and CDR2 FQNEAQ (reference sequence). The chain's CDR3 is CASSLGGGGRDNEQFF. CDR3 sequence (DNA): TGTGCCAGCAGCTTAGGAGGTGGCGGGAGGGACAATGAGCAGTTCTTC.

V usage is TRBV29-1 and J usage is TRBJ2-7; D perhaps matches TRBD1 (5 bases). CDR1 and CDR2 (germline): SQVTM, ANQGSEA. Trimming cost V 1 base and J 0 bases, with 16 bases left between them. The CDR3 loop spans 16 amino acids. CDR3 in DNA: TGCAGCGTTGAAGCCTACCTCAGGGATAGCTCCTACGAGCAGTACTTC. This codes for CSVEAYLRDSSYEQYF.

V gene TRBV7-9 combines with J gene TRBJ1-5; 10 bases are a match to TRBD1. V was clipped by 4 bases and J by 1 base; unmatched bases: 13. CDR3 length: 19 residues. The germline V gene has CDR1 SEHNR and CDR2 FQNEAQ (reference sequence). CDR3 region: CASSSLPGQGNGSNQPQHF. The CDR3 DNA is TGTGCCAGCAGCTCCCTACCGGGACAGGGGAACGGGAGCAATCAGCCCCAGCATTTT.

The CDR3 here is CASSPAPVGGSPLHF. The CDR3 DNA follows: TGTGCCAGTAGTCCCGCACCGGTGGGGGGATCACCCCTCCACTTT. V usage is TRBV19 and J usage is TRBJ1-6; TRBD1 is a possible D gene (5 bases). Trimming cost V 5 bases and J 10 bases, with 18 bases left between them. The CDR3 has 15 amino acids. Germline-derived CDR1 and CDR2 are LNHDA and SQIVND (reference sequence).

V is TRBV2 and J is TRBJ1-5, with 12 bases matching TRBD1. The junction had 3 bases not matched to a gene; V was cut back by 7 bases and J by 2 bases. The CDR3 sequence is 15 residues long. The germline gives CDR1 SNHLY, CDR2 FYNNEI. The CDR3 spells CASKGQGAGNQPQHF. Written as DNA, the CDR3 is TGTGCCAGCAAGGGACAGGGGGCGGGCAATCAGCCCCAGCATTTT.

This chain joins TRBV7-2 and TRBJ1-5; possible D gene TRBD1, 5 bases. Trimming cost V 4 bases and J 6 bases, with 10 bases left between them. The CDR3 is 13 amino acids. Germline V gene data show CDR1 as SGHTA and CDR2 as FQGNSA. The CDR3 DNA is TGTGCCAGCAGCTGGGACTCCGGTCAGCCCCAGCATTTT. Protein sequence: CASSWDSGQPQHF.

This sequence joins TRBV4-1 and TRBJ2-2; 7 positions agree with TRBD2. Trimming removed 1 base from V and 4 bases from J; junction bases left unmatched: 6. From germline, CDR1 is MGHRA and CDR2 YSYEKL. The length of the CDR3 is 16 residues. CDR3 loop: CASSQGRAGTTGELFF. The CDR3 nucleotides read TGCGCCAGCAGCCAAGGGAGAGCGGGAACCACCGGGGAGCTGTTTTTT.

J is TRBJ2-3 and V is TRBV5-1, with 12 positions matching TRBD2. Trimming at V came to 0 bases and at J to 8 bases, leaving 4 bases not matched to a gene. The CDR3 consists of 15 residues. Per the germline V gene, CDR1 is SGHRS and CDR2 is YFSETQ. The CDR3 nucleotides read TGCGCCAGCAGCTTGGGACTAGCGGGAGAGGCTACGCAGTATTTT. It yields the protein CASSLGLAGEATQYF. The full variable domain, in which reference TRBV5-1 and TRBJ2-3 provide the parts outside the CDR3, is KAGVTQTPRYLIKTRGQQVTLSCSPISGHRSVSWYQQTPGQGLQFLFEYFSETQRNKGNFPGRFSGRQFSNSRSEMNVSTLELGDSALYLCASSLGLAGEATQYFGPGTRLTVL.

The chain is built from TRBV7-2 and TRBJ1-4, with D unresolved. CDR1 and CDR2 from the germline V gene are SGHTA and FQGNSA. The CDR3 loop spans 14 amino acids. V dropped 3 bases and J dropped 6 bases, with 11 bases sitting between them. The CDR3 reads CASSLEGMYEKLFF. As DNA, the CDR3 is TGTGCCAGCAGCTTGGAGGGAATGTATGAAAAACTGTTTTTT.

The sample holds a few counts of this clone. The gene calls are TRBV9 and TRBJ1-5; D remains ambiguous. The CDR3 runs to 14 residues. V gave up 0 bases and J gave up 8 bases, with 12 bases separating them. CDR1 and CDR2 (germline): SGDLS, YYNGEE. The CDR3 region is CASSVGPAGEPQHF. Written as DNA, the CDR3 is TGTGCCAGCAGCGTAGGTCCGGCCGGGGAGCCCCAGCATTTT.

The CDR3 nucleotides read TGTGCCAGTAGTATAGGAGCTAGCGGGAGTTTCGGCGAGCAGTACTTC. This gives the protein CASSIGASGSFGEQYF. This chain connects TRBV19 to TRBJ2-7, with 10 nucleotides matching TRBD2. Germline lookup yields CDR1 LNHDA and CDR2 SQIVND (reference sequence). The CDR3 spans 16 residues. Unmatched junction bases numbered 9, after V lost 1 base and J lost 6 bases.

This clone was counted a single time. The rearrangement uses TRBV9 and TRBJ2-3, with 13 bases aligning to TRBD2. There are 15 residues in the CDR3. Germline CDR1 and CDR2: SGDLS and YYNGEE. The V segment lost 4 bases and the J segment 5 bases; nucleotides outside the gene matches: 4. CDR3 in amino acids: CASSTRTSGRDTQYF. CDR3 sequence (DNA): TGTGCCAGCAGCACCCGGACTAGCGGGAGAGATACGCAGTATTTT.

The genes are TRBV5-1 and TRBJ2-7; 11 nucleotides align to TRBD2. CDR3 size: 14 residues. Germline V gene data show CDR1 as SGHRS and CDR2 as YFSETQ. Losses at the gene ends were 4 bases for V and 5 bases for J; bases not matched to a gene: 5. In nucleotides, the CDR3 is TGCGCCAGCAGCAAGGGACTAGCGGCAGACGAGCAGTACTTC. This sequence encodes CASSKGLAADEQYF.